A selection of T cell receptor beta chains follows, all from one sample in a study of blood T cell repertoires in COVID-19. The protocol was immunoSEQ multiplex PCR, while the TCRdb copy is restricted to in-frame clones and leaves out a portion. The sample shows around 200,000 clones, roughly nine tenths of them seen only once. The sample consisted of peripheral blood. The receptors originated from a man aged 35-49 years with active or convalescent COVID-19. Each CDR3 is given with its conserved first and last residue. Each record gives: CDR3 protein, CDR3 DNA, clone size, D gene, V gene, J gene. D genes are given only for firm matches. Not every row has a clone size; where given, it reads once, few, many or a size class.

CDR3 protein: CASSFDRVGEKLFF; CDR3 DNA: TGTGCCAGCAGCTTCGACAGGGTTGGCGAAAAACTGTTTTTT; clone size: .; D gene: TRBD1; V gene: TRBV27; J gene: TRBJ1-4
CDR3 protein: CASSQGLGTDTQYF; CDR3 DNA: TGTGCCAGCAGCCAAGGTCTAGGTACAGATACGCAGTATTTT; clone size: once; D gene: .; V gene: TRBV4-2; J gene: TRBJ2-3
CDR3 protein: CASSRLGVGDTQYF; CDR3 DNA: TGTGCCAGCTCTCGACTAGGGGTAGGGGATACGCAGTATTTT; clone size: .; D gene: .; V gene: TRBV9; J gene: TRBJ2-3
CDR3 protein: CATIERKPLFF; CDR3 DNA: TGTGCCACCATAGAACGTAAACCCCTGTTTTTT; clone size: once; D gene: .; V gene: TRBV24-1; J gene: TRBJ1-4
CDR3 protein: CASSRGGSANTIYF; CDR3 DNA: TGTGCCAGCAGTCGGGGAGGTTCGGCAAACACCATATATTTT; clone size: .; D gene: .; V gene: TRBV27; J gene: TRBJ1-3
CDR3 protein: CASSLEAESGYTF; CDR3 DNA: TGCGCCAGCAGCCTCGAGGCAGAGAGTGGCTACACCTTC; clone size: .; D gene: .; V gene: TRBV5-1; J gene: TRBJ1-2
CDR3 protein: CASNSPGTGRSEQYF; CDR3 DNA: TGTGCCAGCAATAGTCCCGGGACAGGGCGGTCCGAGCAGTACTTC; clone size: .; D gene: TRBD1; V gene: TRBV6-5; J gene: TRBJ2-7
CDR3 protein: CASSFSENTEAFF; CDR3 DNA: TGTGCCAGCAGCTTCTCAGAGAACACTGAAGCTTTCTTT; clone size: .; D gene: .; V gene: TRBV11-2; J gene: TRBJ1-1
CDR3 protein: CASSWGTGAQETQYF; CDR3 DNA: TGTGCCAGCAGCTGGGGGACAGGAGCACAAGAGACCCAGTACTTC; clone size: .; D gene: TRBD1; V gene: TRBV5-5; J gene: TRBJ2-5
CDR3 protein: CATSDPGQESTDTQYF; CDR3 DNA: TGTGCCACCAGTGATCCGGGACAGGAAAGCACAGATACGCAGTATTTT; clone size: .; D gene: TRBD1; V gene: TRBV24-1; J gene: TRBJ2-3
CDR3 protein: CASSVIPSGSSYNEQFF; CDR3 DNA: TGTGCCAGCAGCGTAATTCCTAGCGGAAGCTCCTACAATGAGCAGTTCTTC; clone size: .; D gene: TRBD2; V gene: TRBV9; J gene: TRBJ2-1
CDR3 protein: CAGEYLSGYSYEQYF; CDR3 DNA: TGTGCTGGCGAATACCTTAGCGGTTACTCCTACGAGCAGTACTTC; clone size: .; D gene: .; V gene: TRBV12-5; J gene: TRBJ2-7
CDR3 protein: CAISGTGDNQPQHF; CDR3 DNA: TGTGCCATTTCCGGGACAGGGGACAATCAGCCCCAGCATTTT; clone size: .; D gene: TRBD1; V gene: TRBV10-3; J gene: TRBJ1-5
CDR3 protein: CASSLEPGEPWGYTF; CDR3 DNA: TGTGCCAGCAGTCTCGAGCCCGGGGAGCCGTGGGGCTACACCTTC; clone size: .; D gene: .; V gene: TRBV6-5; J gene: TRBJ1-2
CDR3 protein: CASSYRGQGGNTIYF; CDR3 DNA: TGTGCCAGCAGTTACAGGGGGCAGGGTGGAAACACCATATATTTT; clone size: .; D gene: TRBD1; V gene: TRBV28; J gene: TRBJ1-3
CDR3 protein: CASSQDVEGALTPLHF; CDR3 DNA: TGCGCCAGCAGCCAAGATGTGGAAGGGGCGCTCACGCCCCTCCACTTT; clone size: .; D gene: .; V gene: TRBV4-1; J gene: TRBJ1-6
CDR3 protein: CASALSGENTGELFF; CDR3 DNA: TGTGCCAGCGCCCTCAGCGGGGAGAATACCGGGGAGCTGTTTTTT; clone size: .; D gene: TRBD2; V gene: TRBV7-9; J gene: TRBJ2-2
CDR3 protein: CASSRQANTEAFF; CDR3 DNA: TGTGCCAGCAGTAGGCAGGCGAACACTGAAGCTTTCTTT; clone size: .; D gene: .; V gene: TRBV2; J gene: TRBJ1-1
CDR3 protein: CASSPRGKGRGGYTF; CDR3 DNA: TGTGCCAGCAGTCCCCGAGGCAAGGGTAGGGGGGGCTACACCTTC; clone size: .; D gene: .; V gene: TRBV28; J gene: TRBJ1-2
CDR3 protein: CSVVTGAGKLFF; CDR3 DNA: TGCAGCGTCGTGACAGGGGCTGGGAAACTGTTTTTT; clone size: .; D gene: TRBD1; V gene: TRBV29-1; J gene: TRBJ1-4
CDR3 protein: CASSVGVASGGEKLFF; CDR3 DNA: TGTGCCAGCAGCGTAGGAGTGGCGTCTGGAGGGGAAAAACTGTTTTTT; clone size: .; D gene: .; V gene: TRBV9; J gene: TRBJ1-4
CDR3 protein: CASSSYLAGSPSYNEQFF; CDR3 DNA: TGTGCCAGCAGCTCTTATCTAGCGGGTTCCCCCTCCTACAATGAGCAGTTCTTC; clone size: .; D gene: TRBD2; V gene: TRBV3-1/TRBV3-2; J gene: TRBJ2-1
CDR3 protein: CASSSDGPGQGANFGYTF; CDR3 DNA: TGTGCCAGCAGTTCTGATGGTCCGGGACAGGGGGCGAATTTCGGCTACACCTTC; clone size: few; D gene: TRBD1; V gene: TRBV2; J gene: TRBJ1-2
CDR3 protein: CASSLYRRGTEAFF; CDR3 DNA: TGTGCCAGCAGTTTGTACCGTCGGGGCACTGAAGCTTTCTTT; clone size: .; D gene: .; V gene: TRBV27; J gene: TRBJ1-1
CDR3 protein: CASRSGGGGNTIYF; CDR3 DNA: TGTGCCAGCAGGTCGGGGGGAGGTGGAAACACCATATATTTT; clone size: few; D gene: .; V gene: TRBV27; J gene: TRBJ1-3
CDR3 protein: CASSPGGGKTSYEQYF; CDR3 DNA: TGTGCCAGCAGCCCGGGGGGTGGAAAGACCTCCTACGAGCAGTACTTC; clone size: .; D gene: TRBD2; V gene: TRBV14; J gene: TRBJ2-7
CDR3 protein: CASSSLAGATDTQYF; CDR3 DNA: TGTGCCAGCTCCTCCCTAGCGGGGGCCACAGATACGCAGTATTTT; clone size: .; D gene: TRBD2; V gene: TRBV18; J gene: TRBJ2-3